This T cell receptor (beta chain) was recorded in a study of regulatory T cells in long-lasting Graves disease. Libraries of TCR beta came from iRepertoire HTBI primers plus Arm-PCR of CDR3 regions. TCRdb itself ran the multiplex PCR reads through MiXCR, one entry per CDR3 protein. Among hundreds of thousands of distinct CDR3 sequences listed, 15% to 20% were seen once. As to time point: newly diagnosed GD, antithyroid drugs for less than 3 months. PBMCs were the source of the RNA used for TCR sequencing. The germline CDR1 and CDR2 sequences are LGHDT and YNNKEL (reference sequence). V trimming: 8 bases; J trimming: 8 bases; junction bases outside the gene matches: 19. The CDR3 extends over 17 amino acids. A further study also used this sample, focusing on T cells in Graves' hyperthyroidism and ophthalmopathy. As that report states: HTBI primers were used for first-round RT-PCR of the TCR CDR3.

The material sequenced was peripheral blood mononuclear cells (PBMCs), taken at new diagnosis, from a patient treated with antithyroid drugs. This TCR derives from a woman in her twenties or thirties with Graves disease. J is TRBJ2-1 and V is TRBV3-1, with 9 bases lining up with TRBD2. The CDR3 reads CASSPGTSRHRQDEQFF. For the CDR3, the DNA is TGTGCCAGCTCACCCGGGACTAGCAGACACCGTCAAGATGAGCAGTTCTTC.